The 29 T cell receptor beta chains below all came from one sample that was sequenced in a study of blood T cell repertoires in COVID-19. The method was immunoSEQ multiplex PCR; TCRdb's version includes in-frame clones alone and lacks a portion of them. The data show almost 400,000 clones, around 87% seen once. The source material was PBMCs or T cells enriched from blood (not recorded which). Receptors were obtained from a young woman with acute COVID-19.

CDR3 in amino acids: CASSPPDSRKTFF. Written as DNA, the CDR3 is TGTGCCAGCAGTCCACCGGACAGCCGGAAGACTTTCTTT. This chain connects TRBV27 to TRBJ1-1; tentatively, D is TRBD1 (6 bases). The CDR3 extends over 13 amino acids. The germline CDR1 and CDR2 sequences are MNHEY and SMNVEV (reference sequence). The ends were cut back, 5 bases at V and 12 bases at J, with 19 bases in the middle.

The CDR3 nucleotides read TGCGCCAGCAGCTTGGATGGGAGGAGGGATGAAAAACTGTTTTTT. Its translation: CASSLDGRRDEKLFF. The chain carries TRBV5-1 and TRBJ1-4; no firm D call. Trimming left V 0 bases short and J 6 bases short, with 12 bases between. This CDR3 contains 15 residues. The germline gives CDR1 SGHRS, CDR2 YFSETQ.

The chain is built from TRBV2 and TRBJ2-5; D might be TRBD2 (5 bases). The length of the CDR3 is 14 residues. Trimming cost V 4 bases and J 5 bases, with 14 bases left between them. Germline values: CDR1 SNHLY, CDR2 FYNNEI. The CDR3 region has the DNA TGTGCCAGCAGTGGGGCGGGCGCCCGGGAGACCCAGTACTTC. It translates to CASSGAGARETQYF.

This chain uses TRBV11-3 with TRBJ2-1; TRBD2 aligns across 8 bases. Trimming cost V 0 bases and J 4 bases; bases outside gene matches: 2. The CDR3 has 15 amino acids. Germline values: CDR1 SGHNT, CDR2 YENEEA. DNA for the CDR3: TGTGCCAGCAGCTTAGAACGGGGGGGATACAATGAGCAGTTCTTC. Encoded protein: CASSLERGGYNEQFF.

This clone was counted only a few times. This chain connects TRBV9 to TRBJ2-2, with a possible D match to TRBD2 (5 bases). CDR1 is SGDLS, CDR2 YYNGEE, per germline. The CDR3 runs to 17 residues. V was clipped by 0 bases and J by 6 bases, with 18 bases between them. For the CDR3, the DNA is TGTGCCAGCAGCGTAGGTAGTACTAGGTCCTCAGCCGGGGAGCTGTTTTTT. This encodes CASSVGSTRSSAGELFF.

Comment on this clone: A read error may produce the germline difference seen at one junction end. V and J are TRBV6-5 and TRBJ2-7, with D possibly being TRBD1 (5 bases). Germline lookup yields CDR1 MNHEY and CDR2 SVGAGI. The CDR3 has 13 amino acids. In nucleotides, the CDR3 is TGTGCCAGCAGTTACTCGTTGGGGCAGGCCGGACACTTC. It specifies CASSYSLGQAGHF.

This clone was detected only once. V gene TRBV7-2 combines with J gene TRBJ1-5; the D is unclear. This CDR3 has 15 amino acids. V shed 1 base and J shed 3 bases, with 10 bases lying between them. Germline V gene data show CDR1 as SGHTA and CDR2 as FQGNSA. The CDR3 nucleotides are TGTGCCAGCAGCTTAGTGCGGGGTTACAATCAGCCCCAGCATTTT. Its translation: CASSLVRGYNQPQHF. Complete variable domain (other parts from reference TRBV7-2 and TRBJ1-5): GAGVSQSPSNKVTEKGKDVELRCDPISGHTALYWYRQSLGQGLEFLIYFQGNSAPDKSGLPSDRFSAERTGGSVSTLTIQRTQQEDSAVYLCASSLVRGYNQPQHFGDGTRLSIL.

This rearrangement joins TRBV5-8 to TRBJ2-5, with TRBD1 matching over 8 bases. The germline V gene has CDR1 SGHTS and CDR2 YDEGEE. After removal of 2 bases from V and 5 bases from J, the junction contained 5 bases not matched to a gene. The CDR3 covers 14 residues. The CDR3 coding sequence is TGTGCCAGCAGCTTTCAGGGGGCCGGGGAGACCCAGTACTTC. This gives the protein CASSFQGAGETQYF.

The chain links TRBV9 to TRBJ1-2; possibly TRBD1 for D (6 bases). Germline values: CDR1 SGDLS, CDR2 YYNGEE. Trimming stripped 4 bases from V and 0 bases from J, with 13 bases between. This CDR3 is built from 15 residues. The CDR3 DNA follows: TGTGCCAGCAGCCCAGGGGTGGAGGCTAACTATGGCTACACCTTC. This gives the protein CASSPGVEANYGYTF.

The chain has TRBV14 and TRBJ2-3; the match to TRBD2 covers 11 bases. The junction had 9 bases not matched to a gene; V was cut back by 2 bases and J by 2 bases. From germline, CDR1 is SGHDN and CDR2 FVKESK. The CDR3 length is 18 residues. Written as DNA, the CDR3 is TGTGCCAGCAGCCAACGTCACCTAGCGGGGGGTCCCACAGATACGCAGTATTTT. It encodes CASSQRHLAGGPTDTQYF.

The CDR3 nucleotides are TGTGCCAGCGCCCGCCCAGGGACTAATGAAAAACTGTTTTTT. Protein sequence: CASARPGTNEKLFF. The chain recombines TRBV27 with TRBJ1-4; D perhaps matches TRBD1 (5 bases). This CDR3 is built from 14 residues. V was shortened by 8 bases and J by 2 bases, with 12 bases between the two germline ends. Germline CDR1 and CDR2: MNHEY and SMNVEV (reference sequence). The entire variable domain, with the rest obtained from reference TRBV27 and TRBJ1-4, is as follows: EAQVTQNPRYLITVTGKKLTVTCSQNMNHEYMSWYRQDPGLGLRQIYYSMNVEVTDKGDVPEGYKVSRKEKRNFPLILESPSPNQTSLYFCASARPGTNEKLFFGSGTQLSVL.

The gene calls are TRBV6-2 or TRBV6-3 and TRBJ1-2; 8 bases align to TRBD1. Germline V gene sequence: CDR1 MNHEY, CDR2 SVGEGT. After removal of 5 bases from V and 7 bases from J, the junction contained 9 bases not matched to a gene. The CDR3 covers 14 residues. The chain's CDR3 is CASSQDRDGVGYTF. CDR3 DNA: TGTGCCAGCAGTCAGGACAGGGATGGGGTTGGCTACACCTTC.

The rearrangement joins TRBV7-8 to TRBJ1-5; no clear D. The V end was cut by 1 base, the J end by 4 bases, with 11 bases between. Germline V gives CDR1 SGHVS, CDR2 FQNEAQ. This CDR3 comprises 15 residues. In nucleotides, the CDR3 is TGTGCCAGCAGCTTAGGGGCCACGACGAATCAGCCCCAGCATTTT. This gives the protein CASSLGATTNQPQHF.

The chain has TRBV3-1 (or the pseudogene TRBV3-2) and TRBJ1-5, with D possibly matching TRBD1 (6 bases). This CDR3 contains 17 residues. The germline CDR1 and CDR2 sequences are LGHDT and YNNKEL (reference sequence). Deletions cut 1 base from V and 6 bases from J, with 19 bases between. Here the CDR3 reads CASSQGTQGKGFQPQHF. In nucleotides, the CDR3 is TGTGCCAGCAGCCAAGGTACACAGGGAAAGGGATTTCAGCCCCAGCATTTT.

The chain links TRBV5-1 to TRBJ2-1, with 10 bases that match TRBD1. With 4 bases clipped from V and 9 bases from J, the junction kept 7 bases outside the gene matches. CDR1 is SGHRS, CDR2 YFSETQ, per germline. This CDR3 contains 14 residues. The CDR3 nucleotides are TGCGCCAGCAGCACGAGGACAGGGGGTAGTGAGCAGTTCTTC. Amino acid sequence: CASSTRTGGSEQFF.

The chain carries TRBV27 and TRBJ2-1; TRBD2 matches 9 bases. Germline loops: CDR1 MNHEY, CDR2 SMNVEV (reference sequence). The length of the CDR3 is 15 residues. Losses at the gene ends were 2 bases for V and 8 bases for J; bases not matched to a gene: 7. The CDR3 here is CASSLGAGGFDEQFF. Written as DNA, the CDR3 is TGTGCCAGCAGTTTAGGGGCGGGGGGGTTTGATGAGCAGTTCTTC.

In DNA form, the CDR3 reads TGTGCCAGCAGCGGAACAGGGCGTCTTGGCTACACCTTC. Amino acid sequence: CASSGTGRLGYTF. The chain uses TRBV5-6 and TRBJ1-2, with D maybe TRBD1 (6 bases). Germline V lookup: CDR1 SGHDT, CDR2 YYEEEE. Trimming removed 4 bases from V and 7 bases from J, with 14 bases in between. This CDR3 is 13 amino acids long. Full variable domain (rest looked up from reference TRBV5-6 and TRBJ1-2): DAGVTQSPTHLIKTRGQQVTLRCSPKSGHDTVSWYQQALGQGPQFIFQYYEEEERQRGNFPDRFSGHQFPNYSSELNVNALLLGDSALYLCASSGTGRLGYTFGSGTRLTVV.

J is TRBJ1-3 and V is TRBV6-2 or TRBV6-3, with D hard to call. The V and J ends lost 3 bases and 2 bases respectively, with 8 bases between them. This CDR3 contains 14 residues. CDR1 and CDR2 (germline): MNHEY, SVGEGT. Written as DNA, the CDR3 is TGTGCCAGCAGTTATCGGGGAACTGGAAACACCATATATTTT. Translating gives CASSYRGTGNTIYF.

This chain connects TRBV19 to TRBJ1-1; D might be TRBD1 (6 bases). Trimming shortened V by 0 bases and J by 5 bases, and 16 bases separated the two germline ends. CDR3 length: 16 amino acids. The germline V gene has CDR1 LNHDA and CDR2 SQIVND (reference sequence). The DNA for the CDR3 is TGTGCCAGTAGTATAGAAGGCACAGGGCCAAGAACTGAAGCTTTCTTT. Translated, it gives CASSIEGTGPRTEAFF.

The V gene is TRBV7-2, the J gene TRBJ1-4, with D possibly matching TRBD1 (5 bases). V shed 5 bases and J shed 8 bases, with 18 bases lying between them. The germline gives CDR1 SGHTA, CDR2 FQGNSA. The CDR3 has 15 amino acids. The CDR3 region is CASSEESRVGEKLFF. CDR3 sequence (DNA): TGTGCCAGCAGCGAGGAGAGCAGGGTAGGAGAAAAACTGTTTTTT.

The chain joins TRBV9 to TRBJ2-7, with TRBD1 as a possible D gene (6 bases). Trimming removed 3 bases from V and 5 bases from J, with 12 bases in between. The CDR3 extends over 13 amino acids. The germline gives CDR1 SGDLS, CDR2 YYNGEE. The CDR3 DNA follows: TGTGCCAGCAGCGAACAGGGTATTGACGAGCAGTACTTC. Protein sequence: CASSEQGIDEQYF.

This clone was counted a single time. The chain uses TRBV10-1 and TRBJ2-1, with TRBD1 matching over 11 bases. The germline gives CDR1 WNHNN, CDR2 SYGVQD (reference sequence). Unmatched junction bases numbered 4, after V lost 3 bases and J lost 0 bases. CDR3 length equals 17 residues. The CDR3 DNA sequence: TGCGCCAGCAGTGACACCGGGACAGGGGGCTCCTACAATGAGCAGTTCTTC. Translating gives CASSDTGTGGSYNEQFF.

The chain joins TRBV3-1 (or the pseudogene TRBV3-2) to TRBJ2-5; D may be TRBD2 (5 bases). The CDR3 runs to 14 residues. Germline V lookup: CDR1 LGHDT, CDR2 YNNKEL (reference sequence). V dropped 4 bases and J dropped 1 base, with 10 bases sitting between them. The DNA for the CDR3 is TGTGCCAGCAGCCCTTTCGGGGTCCAAGAGACCCAGTACTTC. Protein product: CASSPFGVQETQYF.

In this sample, this clone turned up a few times. The CDR3 sequence is CASSVADRSYEQYF. The CDR3 nucleotides read TGTGCCAGCAGCGTAGCGGACAGATCCTACGAGCAGTACTTC. J is TRBJ2-7 and V is TRBV9, with D tentatively TRBD1 (6 bases). V dropped 0 bases and J dropped 1 base, with 8 bases sitting between them. This CDR3 has 14 residues. Looked up from germline, CDR1 is SGDLS and CDR2 is YYNGEE.

Here the CDR3 reads CASRDPGRGEQYF. The CDR3 nucleotides read TGCGCCAGCAGGGACCCCGGCCGGGGCGAGCAGTACTTC. The V and J genes are TRBV10-1 and TRBJ2-7, with D tentatively TRBD2 (5 bases). Trimming cost V 6 bases and J 6 bases, with 15 bases left between them. Germline assignment: CDR1 WNHNN and CDR2 SYGVQD (reference sequence). CDR3 size: 13 residues.

The V call is TRBV5-8, the J call TRBJ1-5; tentative D call: TRBD1 (5 bases). The V end lost 4 bases, the J end lost 3 bases, and 8 bases lay between the germline ends. Germline loops: CDR1 SGHTS, CDR2 YDEGEE. There are 13 residues in the CDR3. The CDR3 protein is CASSVGLNQPQHF. The CDR3 DNA follows: TGTGCCAGCAGCGTGGGACTCAATCAGCCCCAGCATTTT. Combining the CDR3 with reference TRBV5-8 and TRBJ1-5 gives the whole variable domain EAGVTQSPTHLIKTRGQQATLRCSPISGHTSVYWYQQALGLGLQFLLWYDEGEERNRGNFPPRFSGRQFPNYSSELNVNALELEDSALYLCASSVGLNQPQHFGDGTRLSIL.

This chain uses TRBV7-9 with TRBJ2-2; 10 bases agree with TRBD2. CDR1 is SEHNR, CDR2 FQNEAQ, per germline (reference sequence). The CDR3 sequence is 16 residues long. The V and J ends lost 6 bases and 6 bases, in that order; junction bases with no gene match: 10. The CDR3 coding sequence is TGTGCCAGCAGATTTCGTCTAGCGGGGGATCCCGGGGAGCTGTTTTTT. Its protein product is CASRFRLAGDPGELFF.

This chain connects TRBV2 to TRBJ1-6; possible D gene TRBD1, 6 bases. The ends were cut back, 6 bases at V and 4 bases at J, with 16 bases in the middle. Germline V lookup: CDR1 SNHLY, CDR2 FYNNEI. The CDR3 loop spans 16 amino acids. In DNA, the CDR3 is TGTGCCAGCAGCCGGGACACAAGGCTATATAATTCACCCCTCCACTTT. Protein product: CASSRDTRLYNSPLHF. Full variable domain (outside the CDR3, taken from reference TRBV2 and TRBJ1-6): EPEVTQTPSHQVTQMGQEVILRCVPISNHLYFYWYRQILGQKVEFLVSFYNNEISEKSEIFDDQFSVERPDGSNFTLKIRSTKLEDSAMYFCASSRDTRLYNSPLHFGNGTRLTVT.

V and J are TRBV14 and TRBJ2-1; TRBD1 matches at 7 bases. V was pared by 1 base and J by 0 bases, with 12 bases of the junction left unmatched. The V gene's germline CDR1 is SGHDN and CDR2 FVKESK. This CDR3 comprises 19 residues. The CDR3 bases are TGTGCCAGCAGCCAAGTTTGGAGACAGGGACCCAGCTCCTACAATGAGCAGTTCTTC. This codes for CASSQVWRQGPSSYNEQFF.